The T cell receptor beta chain under discussion was sequenced for a study of blood T cell repertoires in COVID-19. For the study at large: The United States, Italy and Spain were the sources of the acute and convalescent COVID-19 samples. Sample material is recorded as cDNA or gDNA derived from T cells, B-cell-depleted T cells, or PBMCs.

This clone has just a few counts. The CDR3 covers 14 residues. Trimming removed 4 bases from V and 6 bases from J; junction bases left unmatched: 8. CDR1 and CDR2 from the germline V gene are SNHLY and FYNNEI. Per the study methods: Amplification of reference gene primers provided the estimated nucleated cell counts. Sequenced by immunoSEQ multiplex PCR; TCRdb stores in-frame clones only, minus some. V and J calls and clone size follow that table, whereas D and trimming were derived from the DNA. The sample records roughly 250,000 clones, approximately 90% being singletons. The sample was peripheral blood. The V call is TRBV2, the J call TRBJ1-2, with 7 positions matching TRBD1. The receptor comes from a woman aged 40-49 years with acute or convalescent COVID-19. The CDR3 DNA reads as TGTGCCAGCAGTGTAAGGGGGCCTCTTGATGGCTACACCTTC. Its protein product is CASSVRGPLDGYTF.